The clone carrying this T cell receptor beta chain appeared once. V was pared by 2 bases and J by 4 bases, with 10 bases of the junction left unmatched. The CDR3 is 16 residues long. Looked up from germline, CDR1 is SEHNR and CDR2 is FQNEAQ (reference sequence). The data were obtained in a study of cytomegalovirus exposure and HLA in healthy donors. It was with 60 Vbeta and 13 Jbeta primers that the PCR ran. The table came from immunoSEQ multiplex PCR; TCRdb's copy has only in-frame clones and leaves some out. The sample holds over 150,000 clones, 80% seen once. This sequence originates from a man aged 25-45 years in good health and CMV-seronegative. Sequencing was done on a sample of PBMCs. The genes are TRBV7-9 and TRBJ2-5, with 7 bases aligning to TRBD2. CDR3 in DNA: TGTGCCAGCAGCTTATTTAAGGGGAGGGTCGGAGAGACCCAGTACTTC. As protein: CASSLFKGRVGETQYF.